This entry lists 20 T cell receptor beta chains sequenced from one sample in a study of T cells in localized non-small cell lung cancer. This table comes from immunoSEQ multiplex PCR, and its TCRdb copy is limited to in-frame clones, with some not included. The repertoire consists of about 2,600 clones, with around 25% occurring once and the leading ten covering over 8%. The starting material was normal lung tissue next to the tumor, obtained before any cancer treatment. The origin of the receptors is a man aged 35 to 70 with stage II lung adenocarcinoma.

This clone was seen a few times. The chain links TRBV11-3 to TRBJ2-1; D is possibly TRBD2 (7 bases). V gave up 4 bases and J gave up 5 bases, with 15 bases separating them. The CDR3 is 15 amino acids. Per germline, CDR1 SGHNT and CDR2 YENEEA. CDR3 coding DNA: TGTGCCAGCAGCTCCGTTGGGGGGGCCCACAATGAGCAGTTCTTC. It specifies CASSSVGGAHNEQFF.

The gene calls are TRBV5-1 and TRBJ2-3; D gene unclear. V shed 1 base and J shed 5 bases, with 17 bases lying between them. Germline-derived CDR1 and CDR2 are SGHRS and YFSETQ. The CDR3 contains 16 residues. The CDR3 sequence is CASSLLPGNVGDTQYF. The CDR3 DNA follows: TGCGCCAGCAGCTTGCTTCCAGGTAATGTGGGAGATACGCAGTATTTT.

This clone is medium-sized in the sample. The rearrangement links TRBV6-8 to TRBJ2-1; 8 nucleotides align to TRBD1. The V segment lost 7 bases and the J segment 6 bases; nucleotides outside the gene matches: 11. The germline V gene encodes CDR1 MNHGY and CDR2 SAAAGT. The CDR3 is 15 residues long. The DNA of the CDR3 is TGTGCCAGCATTGGATTCAGGGGGCTGGGCAATGAGCAGTTCTTC. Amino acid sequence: CASIGFRGLGNEQFF.

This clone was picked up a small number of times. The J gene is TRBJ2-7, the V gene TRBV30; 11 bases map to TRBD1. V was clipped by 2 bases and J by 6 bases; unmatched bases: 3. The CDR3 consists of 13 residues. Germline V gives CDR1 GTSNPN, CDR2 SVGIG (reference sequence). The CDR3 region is CAWSPGTGGEQYV. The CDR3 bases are TGTGCCTGGAGTCCTGGGACAGGGGGCGAGCAGTACGTC.

The CDR3 nucleotides read TGTGCCAGTACCTATGGGGGACAGCGTGGTGAAAAACTGTTTTTT. It yields the protein CASTYGGQRGEKLFF. V usage is TRBV19 and J usage is TRBJ1-4; 7 bases agree with TRBD1. The CDR3 covers 15 residues. Germline V gene lookup returns CDR1 LNHDA and CDR2 SQIVND (reference sequence). The V segment lost 7 bases and the J segment 7 bases; nucleotides outside the gene matches: 12.

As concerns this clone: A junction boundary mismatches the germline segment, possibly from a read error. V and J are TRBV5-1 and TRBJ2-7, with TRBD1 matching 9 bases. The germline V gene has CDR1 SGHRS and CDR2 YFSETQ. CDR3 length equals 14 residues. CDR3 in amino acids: CASSFTGGSHEQYF. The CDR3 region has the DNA TGCGCCAGCAGTTTCACAGGGGGCTCCCACGAGCAGTACTTC.

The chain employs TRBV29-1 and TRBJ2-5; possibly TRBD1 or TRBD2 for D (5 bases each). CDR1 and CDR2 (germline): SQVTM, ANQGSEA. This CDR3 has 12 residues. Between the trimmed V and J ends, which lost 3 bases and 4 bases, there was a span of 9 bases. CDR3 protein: CSVDDGGETQYF. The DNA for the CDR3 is TGCAGCGTTGATGATGGGGGAGAGACCCAGTACTTC.

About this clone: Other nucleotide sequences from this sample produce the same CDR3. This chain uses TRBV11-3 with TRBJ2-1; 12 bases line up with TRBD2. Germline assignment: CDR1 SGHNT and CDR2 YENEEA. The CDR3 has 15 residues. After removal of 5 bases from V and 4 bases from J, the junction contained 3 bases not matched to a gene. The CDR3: CASSLGLAGYNEQFF. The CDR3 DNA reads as TGTGCCAGCAGCCTAGGACTAGCGGGGTACAATGAGCAGTTCTTC.

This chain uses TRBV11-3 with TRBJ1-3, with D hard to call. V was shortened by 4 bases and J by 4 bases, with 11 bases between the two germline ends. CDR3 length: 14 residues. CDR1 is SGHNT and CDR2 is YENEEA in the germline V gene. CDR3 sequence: CASSSLIAGNTIYF. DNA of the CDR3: TGTGCCAGCAGCTCCCTAATCGCGGGAAACACCATATATTTT.

The CDR3 DNA is TGTGCCAGCAGCGTAGGTGGACTAGCGTTTCAAGAGACCCAGTACTTC. It is translated as CASSVGGLAFQETQYF. This rearrangement joins TRBV9 to TRBJ2-5, with 9 bases identical to TRBD2. The ends lost 0 bases at V and 2 bases at J; junction bases unmatched: 5. The CDR3 spans 16 residues. Germline CDR1 and CDR2: SGDLS and YYNGEE.

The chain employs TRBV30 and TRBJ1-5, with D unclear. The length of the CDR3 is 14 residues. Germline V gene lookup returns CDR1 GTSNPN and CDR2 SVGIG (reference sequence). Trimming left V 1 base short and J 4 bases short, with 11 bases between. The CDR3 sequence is CAWSGASGNQPQHF. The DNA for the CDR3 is TGTGCCTGGAGTGGGGCATCTGGGAATCAGCCCCAGCATTTT.

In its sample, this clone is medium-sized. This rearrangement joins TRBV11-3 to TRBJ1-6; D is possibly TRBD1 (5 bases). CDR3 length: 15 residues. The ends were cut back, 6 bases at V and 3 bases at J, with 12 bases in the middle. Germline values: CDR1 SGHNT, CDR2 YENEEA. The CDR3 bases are TGTGCCAGCAGTTTCTCCGGGGGCTATAATTCACCCCTCCACTTT. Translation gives CASSFSGGYNSPLHF.

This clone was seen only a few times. The CDR3 loop is CASSLGYRGLNYGYTF. In DNA form, the CDR3 reads TGTGCCAGCAGCTTGGGGTACAGGGGGCTCAACTATGGCTACACCTTC. V and J are TRBV11-3 and TRBJ1-2, with 9 bases identical to TRBD1. Per the germline V gene, CDR1 is SGHNT and CDR2 is YENEEA. Trimming removed 3 bases from V and 2 bases from J; junction bases left unmatched: 7. The CDR3 contains 16 residues.

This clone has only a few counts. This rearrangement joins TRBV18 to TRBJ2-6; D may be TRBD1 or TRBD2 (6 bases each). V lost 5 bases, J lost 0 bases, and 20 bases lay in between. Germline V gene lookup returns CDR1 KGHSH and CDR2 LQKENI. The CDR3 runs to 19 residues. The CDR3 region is CASSFVSPGGSSGANVLTF. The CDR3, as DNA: TGTGCCAGCTCATTCGTCTCCCCCGGGGGCAGCTCTGGGGCCAACGTCCTGACTTTC.

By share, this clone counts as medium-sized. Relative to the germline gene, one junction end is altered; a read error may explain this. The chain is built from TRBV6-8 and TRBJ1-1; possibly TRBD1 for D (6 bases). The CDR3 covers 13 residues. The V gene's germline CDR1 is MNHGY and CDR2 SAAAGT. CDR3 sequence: CAISPGANTEAFF. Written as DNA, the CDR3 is TGTGCCATCAGTCCGGGGGCTAACACTGAAGCTTTCTTT.

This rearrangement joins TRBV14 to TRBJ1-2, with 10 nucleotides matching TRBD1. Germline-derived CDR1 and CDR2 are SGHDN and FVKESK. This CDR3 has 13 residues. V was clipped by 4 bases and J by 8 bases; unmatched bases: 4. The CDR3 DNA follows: TGTGCCAGCAGCCGGACAGGGGGAGAGGGCTACACCTTC. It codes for CASSRTGGEGYTF.

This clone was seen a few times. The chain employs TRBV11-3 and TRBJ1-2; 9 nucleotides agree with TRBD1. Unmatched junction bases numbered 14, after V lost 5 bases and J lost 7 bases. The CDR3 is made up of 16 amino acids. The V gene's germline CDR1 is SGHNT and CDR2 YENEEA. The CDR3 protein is CASSQGRDRALSGYTF. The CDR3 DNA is TGTGCCAGCAGCCAAGGCCGGGACAGGGCTTTGAGTGGCTACACCTTC.

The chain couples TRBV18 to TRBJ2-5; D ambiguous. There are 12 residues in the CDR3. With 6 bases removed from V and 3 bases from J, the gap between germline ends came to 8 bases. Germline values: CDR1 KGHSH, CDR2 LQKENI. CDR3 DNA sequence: TGTGCCAGCTCCCTAATGGAAGAGACCCAGTACTTC. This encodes CASSLMEETQYF.

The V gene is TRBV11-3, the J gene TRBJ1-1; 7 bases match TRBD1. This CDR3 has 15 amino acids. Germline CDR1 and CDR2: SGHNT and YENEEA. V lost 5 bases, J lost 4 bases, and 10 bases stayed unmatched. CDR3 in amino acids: CASSQGIGQATEAFF. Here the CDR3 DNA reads TGTGCCAGCAGCCAAGGGATAGGACAGGCCACTGAAGCTTTCTTT.

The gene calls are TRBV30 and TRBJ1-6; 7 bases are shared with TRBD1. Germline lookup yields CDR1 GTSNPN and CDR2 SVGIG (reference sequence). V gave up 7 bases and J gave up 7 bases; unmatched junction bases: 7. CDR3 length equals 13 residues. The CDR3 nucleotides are TGTGCCTCAGGACAGGTCGAAAATTCACCCCTCCACTTT. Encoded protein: CASGQVENSPLHF.